The clone carrying this T cell receptor (beta chain) was detected once. These data are taken from a study of STAT5B mutations in CD4+ large granular lymphocyte leukemia. Study-level background: Healthy donors showed HLA-associated enrichment of the CDR3 'QG' motif.

The repertoire was sequenced with immunoSEQ multiplex PCR; TCRdb's copy has only in-frame clones and lacks some. The table includes approximately 33,000 clones, 69% detected once. Germline CDR1 LNHDA, CDR2 SQIVND (reference sequence). CDR3 length: 16 residues. Losses at the gene ends were 5 bases for V and 5 bases for J; bases not matched to a gene: 10. The V gene is TRBV19, the J gene TRBJ2-2, with TRBD2 matching 8 bases. This receptor was identified in a human donor in good health. Sequencing was carried out using CD4+ T cells from blood buffy coats. Here the CDR3 DNA reads TGTGCCAGTAGTCTCCCGGGAGGGAGAAGGACCGGGGAGCTGTTTTTT. Translating gives CASSLPGGRRTGELFF.